This is a list of T cell receptor beta chains from one sample in a study of molecular identifiers for immune sequencing clone quantification. TCRdb analysed the PCR reads with MiXCR anew, one entry per CDR3 protein. The sample lists fewer than 100,000 distinct CDR3 sequences, 21% occurring once. The sequencing input was naive CD8+ T cells from blood, with Jurkat cell RNA spiked in. These receptors were obtained from a human donor in good health. Some libraries in this study had Jurkat cell RNA spiked in. The CDR3 runs from the conserved cysteine through the conserved F or W.

cdr3_aa: CASKGWEQPQHF
v_call: TRBV6-2/TRBV6-3

cdr3_aa: CASSPEGLSSYNEQFF
v_call: TRBV13

cdr3_aa: CSARDHETASTDTQYF
v_call: TRBV20-1

cdr3_aa: CASSLSGVSYNEQFF
v_call: TRBV7-3

cdr3_aa: CATSVGQSSYNEQFF
v_call: TRBV24-1

cdr3_aa: CASSLGGREKETQYF
v_call: TRBV7-6

cdr3_aa: CASSFETGLYTF
v_call: TRBV5-4

cdr3_aa: CASTGLAGNTGELFF
v_call: TRBV19

cdr3_aa: CASSSTTASYEQYF
v_call: TRBV5-5

cdr3_aa: CASSRSAPEEQYF
v_call: TRBV6-5

cdr3_aa: CSVGDINNQPQHF
v_call: TRBV20-1

cdr3_aa: CSVWDTGELFF
v_call: TRBV29-1

cdr3_aa: CASSPPKGEGYEQYF
v_call: TRBV18

cdr3_aa: CASSARGASAIQETQYF
v_call: TRBV9

cdr3_aa: CASSLPGGWETQYF
v_call: TRBV7-6

cdr3_aa: CASSLLAGTLSNQPQHF
v_call: TRBV7-8

cdr3_aa: CASSQGRGGTEAFF
v_call: TRBV3-1

cdr3_aa: CASSEYQTKNIQYF
v_call: TRBV25-1

cdr3_aa: CASSYPKGQPQHF
v_call: TRBV12-3/TRBV12-4

cdr3_aa: CASGTTGGYYEQYF
v_call: TRBV19

cdr3_aa: CASRSRDRTWGTLNTEAFF
v_call: TRBV19

cdr3_aa: CASTSTGTAFF
v_call: TRBV12-3/TRBV12-4

cdr3_aa: CASSLDPEAFF
v_call: TRBV13

cdr3_aa: CASSKDNMNTGELFF
v_call: TRBV21-1

cdr3_aa: CASGTGTSEDTQYF
v_call: TRBV12-3/TRBV12-4

cdr3_aa: CASNGGRNTEAFF
v_call: TRBV2

cdr3_aa: CSAKIAGENTGELFF
v_call: TRBV20-1

cdr3_aa: CASSIAGVAYNEQFF
v_call: TRBV19

cdr3_aa: CASSQEGRGTMNTEAFF
v_call: TRBV4-1

cdr3_aa: CSAKGQEIWYEQYF
v_call: TRBV20-1

cdr3_aa: CASTYGQPFYTDTQYF
v_call: TRBV7-2

cdr3_aa: CASSTPTQGWYEQYF
v_call: TRBV6-2/TRBV6-3

cdr3_aa: CASSHGTAGGTEAFF
v_call: TRBV6-2/TRBV6-3

cdr3_aa: CAILEGQGTGELFF
v_call: TRBV11-2

cdr3_aa: CASSGRVSGYGYTF
v_call: TRBV5-4

cdr3_aa: CASSIGEGYEQYF
v_call: TRBV19

cdr3_aa: CASSMALGTYEQYF
v_call: TRBV19

cdr3_aa: CASRLHDRQETQYF
v_call: TRBV28

cdr3_aa: CATSIAGDNEQFF
v_call: TRBV15

cdr3_aa: CSVEGEEGLRETQYF
v_call: TRBV29-1

cdr3_aa: CAGQPTGTPVLRERYF
v_call: TRBV4-1

cdr3_aa: CASSLAWNTGELFF
v_call: TRBV5-6

cdr3_aa: CASSLGGLNQPQHF
v_call: TRBV12-3/TRBV12-4

cdr3_aa: CASSETSGTYEQYF
v_call: TRBV6-1

cdr3_aa: CASSLAGSSYEQYF
v_call: TRBV5-6